Listed below are T cell receptor beta chains from one sample, sequenced in a study of cytomegalovirus exposure and HLA in healthy donors. Sequenced by immunoSEQ multiplex PCR; TCRdb stores in-frame clones only, minus some. The table lists roughly 140,000 clones, 9.4% of them singletons. Sequencing was done on a sample of PBMCs. All receptors derive from a male donor in good health and CMV-seronegative. Both conserved end residues are part of each CDR3. Each record gives: J gene, clone size, V gene, D gene, CDR3 protein, CDR3 DNA. A D gene is named only where the DNA matches it firmly. Clone size is given for some rows only: seen once, a few or many times, or a class if the clone is expanded.

j_gene: TRBJ2-2
abundance: few
v_gene: TRBV4-3
d_gene: .
CDR3aa: CASSQVGVLAISAGELFF
CDR3nt: TGCGCCAGCAGCCAAGTTGGGGTGCTAGCGATTAGCGCCGGGGAGCTGTTTTTT

j_gene: TRBJ2-7
abundance: .
v_gene: TRBV28
d_gene: .
CDR3aa: CASNPMGGGSYEQYF
CDR3nt: TGTGCCAGCAACCCGATGGGAGGCGGCTCCTACGAGCAGTACTTC

j_gene: TRBJ1-2
abundance: .
v_gene: TRBV9
d_gene: .
CDR3aa: CASSMRVSEGDRGYTF
CDR3nt: TGTGCCAGCAGTATGAGGGTGAGCGAGGGAGATCGTGGCTACACCTTC

j_gene: TRBJ1-1
abundance: .
v_gene: TRBV2
d_gene: .
CDR3aa: CASSDRGGGDTEAFF
CDR3nt: TGTGCCAGCAGTGATAGAGGGGGGGGAGACACTGAAGCTTTCTTT

j_gene: TRBJ2-3
abundance: .
v_gene: TRBV7-9
d_gene: TRBD2
CDR3aa: CASCQGGRGVADTQYF
CDR3nt: TGTGCCAGCTGCCAAGGGGGGCGGGGGGTGGCAGATACGCAGTATTTT

j_gene: TRBJ2-4
abundance: few
v_gene: TRBV7-2
d_gene: TRBD2
CDR3aa: CASSLGAAGGAKNIQYF
CDR3nt: TGTGCCAGCAGCTTAGGCGCCGCGGGAGGGGCCAAAAACATTCAGTACTTC

j_gene: TRBJ2-3
abundance: .
v_gene: TRBV19
d_gene: .
CDR3aa: CASSIGASASTDTQYF
CDR3nt: TGTGCCAGTAGTATCGGGGCTAGCGCTAGCACAGATACGCAGTATTTT

j_gene: TRBJ2-2
abundance: .
v_gene: TRBV11-2
d_gene: .
CDR3aa: CASSPVWRTGELFF
CDR3nt: TGTGCCAGCAGCCCCGTTTGGCGGACCGGGGAGCTGTTTTTT

j_gene: TRBJ1-2
abundance: few
v_gene: TRBV7-9
d_gene: .
CDR3aa: CASSRTEYGYTF
CDR3nt: TGTGCCAGCAGCCGAACAGAGTATGGCTACACCTTC

j_gene: TRBJ1-3
abundance: .
v_gene: TRBV5-1
d_gene: TRBD1
CDR3aa: CASSLAGTAGNTIYF
CDR3nt: TGCGCCAGCAGCTTGGCCGGGACAGCAGGAAACACCATATATTTT

j_gene: TRBJ1-4
abundance: .
v_gene: TRBV4-2
d_gene: .
CDR3aa: CASSQDGQEGLTNEKLFF
CDR3nt: TGTGCCAGCAGCCAAGATGGTCAGGAGGGGTTAACTAATGAAAAACTGTTTTTT

j_gene: TRBJ2-3
abundance: .
v_gene: TRBV5-6
d_gene: TRBD1
CDR3aa: CASSTFDRASSTDTQYF
CDR3nt: TGTGCCAGCAGCACATTCGACAGGGCCTCTAGCACAGATACGCAGTATTTT

j_gene: TRBJ2-3
abundance: few
v_gene: TRBV5-1
d_gene: TRBD1
CDR3aa: CASSRTGSEGTDTQYF
CDR3nt: TGCGCCAGCAGTCGGACAGGCTCGGAGGGCACAGATACGCAGTATTTT

j_gene: TRBJ2-1
abundance: few
v_gene: TRBV9
d_gene: TRBD2
CDR3aa: CASSPGGRRDEQFF
CDR3nt: TGTGCCAGCAGCCCGGGGGGGCGCAGGGATGAGCAGTTCTTC

j_gene: TRBJ2-3
abundance: .
v_gene: TRBV28
d_gene: TRBD2
CDR3aa: CASTMRLAVTDTQYF
CDR3nt: TGTGCCAGCACTATGAGACTAGCGGTCACAGATACGCAGTATTTT

j_gene: TRBJ1-2
abundance: .
v_gene: TRBV2
d_gene: .
CDR3aa: CASSDEGYCYTF
CDR3nt: TGTGCCAGCAGTGACGAGGGTTATTGCTACACCTTC

j_gene: TRBJ1-2
abundance: .
v_gene: TRBV7-2
d_gene: .
CDR3aa: CASSLLRWDTFRATYGYTF
CDR3nt: TGTGCCAGCAGCTTATTGAGGTGGGACACTTTTCGGGCCACCTATGGCTACACCTTC

j_gene: TRBJ2-3
abundance: .
v_gene: TRBV19
d_gene: TRBD2
CDR3aa: CASSTELAGGQDTQYF
CDR3nt: TGTGCCAGTAGTACCGAACTAGCGGGGGGCCAAGATACGCAGTATTTT

j_gene: TRBJ2-3
abundance: few
v_gene: TRBV28
d_gene: TRBD1
CDR3aa: CASSVDRKWIADTQYF
CDR3nt: TGTGCCAGCAGTGTGGACAGGAAATGGATTGCAGATACGCAGTATTTT

j_gene: TRBJ1-1
abundance: few
v_gene: TRBV5-4
d_gene: TRBD1
CDR3aa: CASSWGQGRGNTEAFF
CDR3nt: TGTGCCAGCAGCTGGGGACAGGGCAGGGGGAACACTGAAGCTTTCTTT

j_gene: TRBJ1-1
abundance: few
v_gene: TRBV5-8
d_gene: .
CDR3aa: CASSLGQSGTEAFF
CDR3nt: TGTGCCAGCAGCTTGGGACAGTCGGGTACTGAAGCTTTCTTT

j_gene: TRBJ1-5
abundance: few
v_gene: TRBV4-1
d_gene: .
CDR3aa: CASSLNPGGNQPQHF
CDR3nt: TGCGCCAGCAGCCTTAACCCCGGGGGCAATCAGCCCCAGCATTTT

j_gene: TRBJ1-2
abundance: .
v_gene: TRBV21-1
d_gene: .
CDR3aa: CASSKAEGNGYTF
CDR3nt: TGTGCCAGCAGCAAAGCGGAGGGGAATGGCTACACCTTC

j_gene: TRBJ2-1
abundance: few
v_gene: TRBV18
d_gene: TRBD2
CDR3aa: CASSLAGVSSYNEQFF
CDR3nt: TGTGCCAGCTCACTAGCGGGAGTATCCTCCTACAATGAGCAGTTCTTC

j_gene: TRBJ2-1
abundance: .
v_gene: TRBV5-1
d_gene: .
CDR3aa: CASSLVAPSYNEQFF
CDR3nt: TGCGCCAGCAGCTTGGTGGCACCGTCCTACAATGAGCAGTTCTTC

j_gene: TRBJ1-2
abundance: .
v_gene: TRBV9
d_gene: .
CDR3aa: CASSTRTANYGYTF
CDR3nt: TGTGCCAGCAGCACTAGGACGGCTAACTATGGCTACACCTTC

j_gene: TRBJ2-3
abundance: few
v_gene: TRBV25-1
d_gene: .
CDR3aa: CASSDPQDTQYF
CDR3nt: TGTGCCAGCAGTGACCCCCAGGATACGCAGTATTTT

j_gene: TRBJ1-2
abundance: few
v_gene: TRBV18
d_gene: TRBD1
CDR3aa: CASFLDRAGYGYTF
CDR3nt: TGTGCCAGCTTCCTCGACAGGGCGGGATATGGCTACACCTTC

j_gene: TRBJ1-2
abundance: few
v_gene: TRBV7-9
d_gene: .
CDR3aa: CASSLDGGGSVGNYGYTF
CDR3nt: TGTGCCAGCAGCTTAGATGGCGGGGGCTCAGTTGGAAACTATGGCTACACCTTC

j_gene: TRBJ1-5
abundance: .
v_gene: TRBV28
d_gene: .
CDR3aa: CASSSLGEGNQPQHF
CDR3nt: TGTGCCAGCAGTTCACTCGGGGAGGGCAATCAGCCCCAGCATTTT

j_gene: TRBJ2-3
abundance: few
v_gene: TRBV4-3
d_gene: TRBD2
CDR3aa: CASSQDPPTSGGASDTQYF
CDR3nt: TGCGCCAGCAGCCAAGATCCCCCCACAAGCGGGGGGGCATCGGATACGCAGTATTTT

j_gene: TRBJ2-1
abundance: few
v_gene: TRBV19
d_gene: .
CDR3aa: CASSRQENNEQFF
CDR3nt: TGTGCCAGTAGTCGACAGGAAAACAATGAGCAGTTCTTC

j_gene: TRBJ2-7
abundance: .
v_gene: TRBV7-2
d_gene: TRBD2
CDR3aa: CASSPAGLAGGIYEQYF
CDR3nt: TGTGCCAGCAGCCCCGCGGGACTAGCGGGGGGGATCTACGAGCAGTACTTC